This T cell receptor (beta chain) was found in a study of control samples from healthy donors and cancer patients. This clone was seen repeatedly, ten times or more. TCRdb's copy holds only in-frame clones and misses some; the assay was immunoSEQ multiplex PCR. The table includes 110,000 to 150,000 clones, 85% to 95% detected once. Germline lookup yields CDR1 SGHNT and CDR2 YYREEE (reference sequence). This CDR3 region has 16 residues. V was pared by 4 bases and J by 4 bases, with 20 bases between. This receptor was obtained from a man aged 40-55 years in good health. The gene calls are TRBV5-4 and TRBJ1-2, with unresolved D. The material sequenced was blood. The CDR3 reads CASSEPLQDMGYGYTF. CDR3 sequence (DNA): TGTGCCAGCAGCGAACCCCTCCAGGATATGGGCTATGGCTACACCTTC. Together with reference TRBV5-4 and TRBJ1-2, the CDR3 gives the full variable domain: ETGVTQSPTHLIKTRGQQVTLRCSSQSGHNTVSWYQQALGQGPQFIFQYYREEENGRGNFPPRFSGLQFPNYSSELNVNALELDDSALYLCASSEPLQDMGYGYTFGSGTRLTVV.